The next 25 T cell receptor beta chains were all read from a single sample in a study of T cell responses to AZD1222 COVID-19 vaccine. The repertoire was sequenced with immunoSEQ multiplex PCR; TCRdb's copy has only in-frame clones and lacks some. The sample records about 120,000 clones, approximately 91% being singletons. The material was peripheral blood, obtained on day 0 of AZD1222 vaccination. The receptors were sampled from an adult in good health.

The CDR3: CASSRRQGARTEAFF. CDR3 nucleotides: TGTGCCAGTAGTAGACGACAGGGGGCAAGAACTGAAGCTTTCTTT. This chain connects TRBV19 to TRBJ1-1; 10 bases line up with TRBD1. J lost 5 bases, V lost 4 bases, and 7 bases had no gene match. There are 15 residues in the CDR3. Germline V gene data show CDR1 as LNHDA and CDR2 as SQIVND (reference sequence).

The V gene is TRBV7-2, the J gene TRBJ1-6; TRBD1 is a possible D gene (5 bases). CDR1 and CDR2 (germline): SGHTA, FQGNSA. The CDR3 covers 15 residues. The ends were cut back, 3 bases at V and 5 bases at J, with 11 bases in the middle. CDR3 loop: CASSLAPGHNSPLHF. The CDR3 bases are TGTGCCAGCAGCTTGGCCCCAGGGCATAATTCACCCCTCCACTTT.

The J gene is TRBJ2-2, the V gene TRBV9; tentatively, D is TRBD2 (5 bases). In germline, CDR1 is SGDLS, CDR2 YYNGEE. The CDR3 loop spans 15 amino acids. Trimming shortened V by 0 bases and J by 6 bases, and 12 bases separated the two germline ends. CDR3 sequence reads: CASSVGRIPPGELFF. CDR3 DNA: TGTGCCAGCAGCGTAGGGAGGATCCCCCCCGGGGAGCTGTTTTTT.

The chain recombines TRBV6-5 with TRBJ2-3; D not certain. Germline CDR1 MNHEY, CDR2 SVGAGI. V was trimmed by 7 bases and J by 0 bases, leaving 8 bases between them. This CDR3 contains 13 residues. The CDR3 here is CASNAPSTDTQYF. The CDR3 DNA sequence: TGTGCCAGCAATGCTCCTAGCACAGATACGCAGTATTTT.

The genes are TRBV6-5 and TRBJ2-5; D gene ambiguous. This CDR3 has 13 residues. V shed 5 bases and J shed 1 base, with 8 bases lying between them. The germline V gene has CDR1 MNHEY and CDR2 SVGAGI. This CDR3 reads CASSPTFQETQYF. As DNA, the CDR3 is TGTGCCAGCAGTCCTACCTTCCAAGAGACCCAGTACTTC.

The chain couples TRBV5-1 to TRBJ2-1; 8 bases are shared with TRBD2. V gave up 6 bases and J gave up 3 bases; unmatched junction bases: 8. Germline-derived CDR1 and CDR2 are SGHRS and YFSETQ. This CDR3 contains 15 residues. The CDR3 reads CASKSQLADYNEQFF. The CDR3 DNA reads TGCGCCAGCAAGAGTCAACTAGCGGACTACAATGAGCAGTTCTTC.

V gene TRBV5-1 combines with J gene TRBJ1-1; 9 bases map to TRBD1. Trimming cost V 5 bases and J 3 bases; bases outside gene matches: 5. The CDR3 is 14 amino acids. Germline CDR1 SGHRS, CDR2 YFSETQ. CDR3 bases: TGCGCCAGCAGTTTTACAGGGGGCTACACTGAAGCTTTCTTT. Protein: CASSFTGGYTEAFF.

The rearrangement joins TRBV18 to TRBJ1-1, with D tentatively TRBD1 (5 bases). The germline CDR1 and CDR2 sequences are KGHSH and LQKENI. V was trimmed by 4 bases and J by 5 bases, leaving 11 bases between them. The CDR3 is made up of 13 amino acids. The CDR3 region has the DNA TGTGCCAGCTCACAAGGGGATTGGACTGAAGCTTTCTTT. Translated, it gives CASSQGDWTEAFF.

V gene TRBV7-9 combines with J gene TRBJ2-3; perhaps TRBD1 as D (6 bases). V was trimmed by 4 bases and J by 4 bases, leaving 12 bases between them. The CDR3 has 14 amino acids. Germline V gene sequence: CDR1 SEHNR, CDR2 FQNEAQ (reference sequence). The CDR3 loop is CASSSTGGADTQYF. In DNA form, the CDR3 reads TGTGCCAGCAGCTCGACAGGTGGAGCAGATACGCAGTATTTT.

This clone showed up just once. This chain links TRBV7-3 with TRBJ2-7; D not resolved. The CDR3 consists of 14 residues. Germline V gives CDR1 SGHTA, CDR2 FQGTGA. V was shortened by 2 bases and J by 5 bases, with 13 bases between the two germline ends. The DNA of the CDR3 is TGTGCCAGCAGCTTATTGGGGATCCCCCACGAGCAGTACTTC. The encoded protein is CASSLLGIPHEQYF.

This clone was recorded once. The chain couples TRBV18 to TRBJ2-2; 9 nucleotides match TRBD1. CDR1 is KGHSH and CDR2 is LQKENI in the germline V gene. The CDR3 has 15 residues. Losses at the gene ends were 6 bases for V and 5 bases for J; bases not matched to a gene: 7. CDR3 protein: CASSPVGQGTGELFF. The CDR3 nucleotides read TGTGCCAGCTCTCCGGTGGGACAGGGAACCGGGGAGCTGTTTTTT.

V usage is TRBV5-1 and J usage is TRBJ2-3, with 15 nucleotides matching TRBD2. The CDR3 runs 16 residues. The germline V gene encodes CDR1 SGHRS and CDR2 YFSETQ. The ends lost 4 bases at V and 4 bases at J; junction bases unmatched: 4. CDR3 nucleotide sequence: TGCGCCAGCAGCCTAGGACTAGCGGGAGGGTCAGATACGCAGTATTTT. The encoded protein is CASSLGLAGGSDTQYF.

The chain is built from TRBV11-3 and TRBJ1-5; D unclear. Trimming pared 0 bases from V and 3 bases from J, leaving 6 bases between. The CDR3 is made up of 14 amino acids. The germline gives CDR1 SGHNT, CDR2 YENEEA. As DNA, the CDR3 is TGTGCCAGCAGCTTAGAGAGGGCCAATCAGCCCCAGCATTTT. Translation gives CASSLERANQPQHF.

The chain combines TRBV11-2 with TRBJ1-1; no firm D call. CDR1 is SGHAT, CDR2 FQNNGV, per germline. V lost 4 bases and J lost 11, with 11 bases in between. The CDR3 length is 11 residues. CDR3: CASSSHRGAFF. CDR3 coding DNA: TGTGCCAGCAGCTCTCACCGAGGGGCTTTCTTT.

The chain employs TRBV20-1 and TRBJ1-2; D gene ambiguous. Germline-derived CDR1 and CDR2 are DFQATT and SNEGSKA (reference sequence). V lost 3 bases and J lost 3, with 14 bases in between. This CDR3 is 14 amino acids long. Written as DNA, the CDR3 is TGCAGTGCTAGTGGGGTTGGGAGCGACTATGGCTACACCTTC. This sequence encodes CSASGVGSDYGYTF.

V is TRBV7-7 and J is TRBJ2-1; possible D gene TRBD2, 6 bases. In germline, CDR1 is SSHAT, CDR2 FNYEAQ (reference sequence). The ends were cut back, 1 base at V and 10 bases at J, with 17 bases in the middle. This CDR3 comprises 15 residues. The CDR3 nucleotides read TGTGCCAGCAGCTTAGGAATTGGAGGGACTCAAGAGCAGTTCTTC. It specifies CASSLGIGGTQEQFF.

The CDR3 sequence is CASRSTGYEETQYF. The CDR3 DNA reads TGTGCCAGCAGGTCGACAGGGTATGAAGAGACCCAGTACTTC. The chain employs TRBV5-6 and TRBJ2-5, with 7 bases aligning to TRBD1. Germline assignment: CDR1 SGHDT and CDR2 YYEEEE. Trimming took 5 bases from V and 3 from J; bases not matched to a gene: 7. The CDR3 is 14 amino acids.

CDR3 residues: CASSQWASGGNEQFF. The CDR3 region has the DNA TGTGCCAGCAGCCAATGGGCTAGCGGGGGCAATGAGCAGTTCTTC. V gene TRBV3-1 (or the pseudogene TRBV3-2) combines with J gene TRBJ2-1; TRBD2 matches at 10 bases. The ends lost 2 bases at V and 6 bases at J; junction bases unmatched: 4. The germline gives CDR1 LGHDT, CDR2 YNNKEL (reference sequence). The length of the CDR3 is 15 residues.

The V call is TRBV2, the J call TRBJ1-2; D is perhaps TRBD1 (5 bases). CDR1 is SNHLY and CDR2 is FYNNEI in the germline V gene. V lost 6 bases, J lost 0 bases, and 11 bases lay in between. The CDR3 totals 14 residues. CDR3 DNA sequence: TGTGCCAGCAGAGGACAAACAGCTAACTATGGCTACACCTTC. Translated, it gives CASRGQTANYGYTF.

The V gene is TRBV2, the J gene TRBJ1-5, with TRBD1 as a possible D gene (5 bases). CDR1 and CDR2 (germline): SNHLY, FYNNEI. V lost 4 bases, J lost 7 bases, and 11 bases lay in between. The CDR3 spans 13 residues. CDR3 region: CASSVEWGQPQHF. DNA for the CDR3: TGTGCCAGCAGTGTCGAGTGGGGGCAGCCCCAGCATTTT.

V gene TRBV13 combines with J gene TRBJ1-2; tentative D call: TRBD1 (5 bases). The CDR3 has 14 residues. Germline-derived CDR1 and CDR2 are PRHDT and FYEKMQ (reference sequence). Trimming removed 4 bases at V and 6 bases at J, with 15 bases between. In nucleotides, the CDR3 is TGTGCCAGCAGCTCAAGAAACGGACACCATGGCTACACCTTC. It encodes CASSSRNGHHGYTF.

The chain couples TRBV30 to TRBJ1-2; no clear D gene. Trimming removed 2 bases from V and 4 bases from J, with 5 bases in between. The CDR3 runs to 11 residues. Germline lookup yields CDR1 GTSNPN and CDR2 SVGIG (reference sequence). CDR3 loop: CAWSIGYGYTF. In DNA, the CDR3 is TGTGCCTGGAGTATCGGCTATGGCTACACCTTC.

This clone appeared a single time. The rearrangement joins TRBV28 to TRBJ1-5; D ambiguous. This CDR3 has 16 residues. V lost 2 bases and J lost 0, with 11 bases in between. The germline V gene has CDR1 MDHEN and CDR2 SYDVKM. The CDR3 sequence is CASSLDRYYSNQPQHF. For the CDR3, the DNA is TGTGCCAGCAGTTTAGATCGGTACTATAGCAATCAGCCCCAGCATTTT.

The V gene is TRBV7-9, the J gene TRBJ2-3; TRBD2 is a possible D gene (5 bases). Germline CDR1 is SEHNR and CDR2 is FQNEAQ (reference sequence). Trimming removed 4 bases from V and 1 base from J, with 12 bases in between. This CDR3 comprises 15 residues. In DNA, the CDR3 is TGTGCCAGCAGCTCGGGATTCCACGGCACAGATACGCAGTATTTT. This sequence encodes CASSSGFHGTDTQYF.

The DNA for the CDR3 is TGTGCCAGTGGACGGAGGCGGTTGGAGGAAAAACTGTTTTTT. Protein product: CASGRRRLEEKLFF. The chain has TRBV19 and TRBJ1-4; D remains unclear. V dropped 8 bases and J dropped 8 bases, with 18 bases sitting between them. Germline-derived CDR1 and CDR2 are LNHDA and SQIVND (reference sequence). The CDR3 is 14 amino acids.